The 4 T cell receptor beta chains below were found in one sample sequenced in a study of vaccination and CD4 T cells after COVID-19 (dated by TCRdb to 2021 to 2024). These TCRs are of unknown antigen specificity. Library preparation used PCR. The sample was run on an Illumina iSeq 100. TCR sequencing of DNA from cultured CD4+ T cells used the Oncomine TCR Beta short-read assay at the Johns Hopkins FTIC core. TCRdb took the public reads, trimmed them with fastp at Q25, ran MiXCR for clone calling and kept in-frame beta chains. Each record represents a unique CDR3 protein, reported with the most common genes and DNA among its rows. The sample contains about 20,000 distinct CDR3 sequences, less than 55% of them found a single time. The top ten clonotypes cover roughly 9.2% of the sample. The intended sense of this specimen's treatment or condition label: approximately nine-day PBMC culture with coronavirus spike peptide pools or control peptides (ViraFEST assay).

The sequenced material came from CD4+ T cells from blood, cultured in vitro. All receptors derive from a human donor who had recovered from COVID-19.

The V call is TRBV5-1, the J call TRBJ2-1; 10 nucleotides align to TRBD2. The CDR3 spans 15 residues. Germline V lookup: CDR1 SGHRS, CDR2 YFSETQ. With V trimmed by 4 bases and J by 6 bases, 7 bases remained unmatched. CDR3 in amino acids: CASSPPLAGSNEQFF. The DNA for the CDR3 is TGCGCCAGCAGCCCTCCACTAGCGGGATCCAATGAGCAGTTCTTC.

This chain links TRBV11-2 with TRBJ1-6, with unresolved D. V lost 3 bases to trimming and J lost 4 bases, with 13 bases between them. This CDR3 is 16 amino acids long. Germline V CDR1 and CDR2: SGHAT, FQNNGV. The CDR3 spells CASSFGWALYNSPLHF. The CDR3 DNA is TGTGCCAGCAGCTTCGGTTGGGCACTTTATAATTCACCCCTCCACTTT.

The gene calls are TRBV20-1 and TRBJ1-2; D gene uncertain. The CDR3 is 11 residues long. Trimming stripped 2 bases from V and 6 bases from J, with 7 bases between. The germline CDR1 and CDR2 sequences are DFQATT and SNEGSKA (reference sequence). CDR3 sequence: CSARYMDGYTF. The CDR3 DNA reads TGCAGTGCTAGATACATGGATGGCTACACCTTC.

This chain links TRBV20-1 with TRBJ1-5; TRBD1 might be the D (6 bases). CDR3 length: 16 amino acids. The V end was cut by 5 bases, the J end by 2 bases, with 19 bases between. CDR1 DFQATT and CDR2 SNEGSKA come from the germline V gene (reference sequence). This CDR3 is CSAPLVGGLGNQPQHF. CDR3 DNA sequence: TGCAGTGCTCCCTTAGTTGGGGGGCTCGGCAATCAGCCCCAGCATTTT.